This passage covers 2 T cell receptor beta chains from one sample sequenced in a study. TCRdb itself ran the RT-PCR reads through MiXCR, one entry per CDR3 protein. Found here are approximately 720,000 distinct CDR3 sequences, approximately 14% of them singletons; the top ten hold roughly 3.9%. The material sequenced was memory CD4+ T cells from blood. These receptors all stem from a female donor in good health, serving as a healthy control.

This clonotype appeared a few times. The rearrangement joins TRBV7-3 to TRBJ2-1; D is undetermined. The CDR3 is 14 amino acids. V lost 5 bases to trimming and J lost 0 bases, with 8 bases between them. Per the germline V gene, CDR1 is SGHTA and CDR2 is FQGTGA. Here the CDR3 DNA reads TGTGCCAGCAGCCCCGCTAGCTCCTACAATGAGCAGTTCTTC. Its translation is CASSPASSYNEQFF. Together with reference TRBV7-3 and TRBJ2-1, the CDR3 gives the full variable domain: GAGVSQTPSNKVTEKGKYVELRCDPISGHTALYWYRQSLGQGPEFLIYFQGTGAADDSGLPNDRFFAVRPEGSVSTLKIQRTERGDSAVYLCASSPASSYNEQFFGPGTRLTVL.

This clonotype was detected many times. The CDR3 DNA is TGTGCCAGCAGCCTGGGACTAGCGGGAGGGAACACAGATACGCAGTATTTT. Translated: CASSLGLAGGNTDTQYF. V gene TRBV12-3 or TRBV12-4 combines with J gene TRBJ2-3, with TRBD2 matching 16 bases. Unmatched junction bases numbered 5, after V lost 6 bases and J lost 2 bases. This CDR3 is built from 17 residues.